The 10 T cell receptor beta chains listed next were all sequenced from one sample in a study of T cell changes during pregnancy in multiple sclerosis (dated 2019 in TCRdb). The library was generated by the immunoSEQ multiplex PCR assay. The immuneACCESS repertoire file appears here via TCRdb, limited to in-frame rearrangements. These files lack a portion of the clones; in checked studies, under half of the deficit traces to unresolved V genes, and the cause of the others is not known. The sample yields about 70,000 clones; approximately 92% were counted once. The top ten clonotypes cover 2% to 2.5% of the sample. The sample consisted of peripheral blood, taken before pregnancy. Receptors originate from a female donor with multiple sclerosis, enrolled in a pregnancy study.

The chain employs TRBV18 and TRBJ2-1; 7 nucleotides align to TRBD2. This CDR3 has 14 residues. Trimming removed 3 bases from V and 15 bases from J; junction bases left unmatched: 14. CDR1 is KGHSH and CDR2 is LQKENI in the germline V gene. The CDR3 DNA reads as TGTGCCAGCTCACCCTACGACGCCAGCGGGATGAGGTTCTTC. Protein sequence: CASSPYDASGMRFF.

The chain couples TRBV7-6 to TRBJ2-5; TRBD1 matches 7 bases. The germline CDR1 and CDR2 sequences are SGHVS and FNYEAQ. J lost 3 bases, V lost 9 bases, and 10 bases had no gene match. The CDR3 contains 14 residues. The CDR3 loop is CASSLDRDEETQYF. CDR3 nucleotides: TGTGCCAGTTCGTTAGACAGGGATGAAGAGACCCAGTACTTC.

This chain joins TRBV19 and TRBJ1-2; 10 bases line up with TRBD1. The CDR3 has 13 amino acids. Germline V CDR1 and CDR2: LNHDA, SQIVND (reference sequence). Trimming took 6 bases from V and 7 from J; bases not matched to a gene: 5. CDR3 amino acids: CASRTGGAGGYTF. CDR3 DNA sequence: TGTGCCAGTAGGACAGGGGGCGCAGGTGGCTACACCTTC.

The J gene is TRBJ2-1, the V gene TRBV4-3; D call uncertain. V lost 0 bases and J lost 0, with 12 bases in between. The CDR3 sequence is 17 residues long. Germline V gene lookup returns CDR1 LGHNA and CDR2 YSLEER. Written as DNA, the CDR3 is TGCGCCAGCAGCCAAGATCGCCGCCTCAGCTCCTACAATGAGCAGTTCTTC. Encoded protein: CASSQDRRLSSYNEQFF.

This clone was recorded once. This chain joins TRBV9 and TRBJ2-5, with TRBD2 matching over 9 bases. The germline gives CDR1 SGDLS, CDR2 YYNGEE. Trimming at V came to 3 bases and at J to 5 bases, leaving 11 bases not matched to a gene. This CDR3 region has 16 residues. CDR3 DNA sequence: TGTGCCAGCAGCGCCCGGATGGGACTAGCCGCGGAGACCCAGTACTTC. It specifies CASSARMGLAAETQYF. Together with reference TRBV9 and TRBJ2-5, the CDR3 gives the full variable domain: DSGVTQTPKHLITATGQRVTLRCSPRSGDLSVYWYQQSLDQGLQFLIQYYNGEERAKGNILERFSAQQFPDLHSELNLSSLELGDSALYFCASSARMGLAAETQYFGPGTRLLVL.

The chain links TRBV6-5 to TRBJ2-5; D possibly corresponds to TRBD1 (5 bases). The CDR3 has 13 residues. CDR1 and CDR2 (germline): MNHEY, SVGAGI. The germline V and J ends were trimmed by 2 bases and 4 bases, with 8 bases remaining between them. CDR3 in DNA: TGTGCCAGCAGTTACGGTAGGGGAGAGACCCAGTACTTC. Protein sequence: CASSYGRGETQYF.

The chain couples TRBV7-2 to TRBJ1-5, with D tentatively TRBD1 (6 bases). Germline V CDR1 and CDR2: SGHTA, FQGNSA. The ends were cut back, 3 bases at V and 2 bases at J, with 8 bases in the middle. The CDR3 is 14 amino acids. CDR3 bases: TGTGCCAGCAGCTTGAAGGGGGGCAATCAGCCCCAGCATTTT. Translation: CASSLKGGNQPQHF.

CDR3 loop: CASRNRVSSYNEQFF. The CDR3 nucleotides read TGTGCCAGTAGGAACAGGGTATCATCATACAATGAGCAGTTCTTC. V usage is TRBV19 and J usage is TRBJ2-1; weak D call: TRBD1 (6 bases). The CDR3 is 15 amino acids. Germline assignment: CDR1 LNHDA and CDR2 SQIVND (reference sequence). Trimming removed 6 bases from V and 4 bases from J, with 16 bases in between.

V gene TRBV4-3 combines with J gene TRBJ1-2; 10 bases fit TRBD1. CDR1 is LGHNA, CDR2 YSLEER, per germline. The CDR3 has 17 residues. Germline trimming cut 0 bases from V and 2 bases from J; bases unmatched to any gene: 6. Written as DNA, the CDR3 is TGCGCCAGCAGCCAAGATCGGGTGGGACAGGGGAACTATGGCTACACCTTC. This translates into CASSQDRVGQGNYGYTF.

The genes are TRBV28 and TRBJ2-3; TRBD2 aligns across 10 bases. The CDR3 sequence is 16 residues long. V lost 1 base, J lost 5 bases, and 6 bases stayed unmatched. Looked up from germline, CDR1 is MDHEN and CDR2 is SYDVKM. CDR3 sequence (DNA): TGTGCCAGCAGTTTATTGGCTAGCGGGAGTGGAGATACGCAGTATTTT. Translating it yields CASSLLASGSGDTQYF.